This T cell receptor beta chain appears in the sequencing data of a study of T-cell reconstitution after alpha-beta-depleted transplantation in children. Unique molecular identifiers were incorporated when the TCRbeta library was constructed. TCRdb re-called the PCR reads through MiXCR, storing one row per CDR3 protein. The table lists over 550,000 distinct CDR3 sequences, 8% to 11% of them singletons. CDR3 size: 16 residues. The V end lost 3 bases, the J end lost 8 bases, and 17 bases lay between the germline ends. V is TRBV12-3 or TRBV12-4 and J is TRBJ1-6; no definite D call. Sample: PBMCs from the stem cell graft donor, taken from the stem cell graft. This clonotype originated in a human donor who donated a stem cell graft to a child with acute myeloid leukemia. CDR3 coding DNA: TGTGCCAGCAGTTTCCCCACGGGCTCTGGGGATTCACCCCTCCACTTT. It specifies CASSFPTGSGDSPLHF.